This TCR beta chain derives from a study of blood T cells in healthy people across ages. Together with a sample-barcoded 5' primer, a J-beta primer mix was included in a second PCR lasting about 6 to 11 cycles. TCRdb reprocessed the 5' RACE reads with MiXCR, giving one entry per CDR3 protein. This sample has 890,000 or so distinct CDR3 sequences, with roughly 60% found just once. CDR3 length equals 13 residues. Trimming left V 5 bases short and J 3 bases short, with 10 bases between. This receptor was identified in a man aged 30 to 45 in good health. This rearrangement joins TRBV12-3 or TRBV12-4 to TRBJ2-5, with D perhaps matching TRBD1 (5 bases). Source material: blood. The CDR3, as DNA: TGTGCCAGCAGTGCCATAGGGGAAGAGACCCAGTACTTC. It encodes CASSAIGEETQYF.